The 29 T cell receptor beta chains below were found in one sample sequenced in a study of CD8+ T cells in alopecia areata (dated by TCRdb to 2017 to 2018). Libraries were made using the immunoSEQ multiplex PCR assay. To provide template for TCR sequencing, every sample had RNA extracted and reverse transcribed into cDNA. TCRdb carries this immuneACCESS record with in-frame sequences only. Its versions omit some clonotypes, under half of them owing to an unresolved V gene in the studies checked, with the rest unexplained. Here the sample has around 100,000 clones; less than 70% occur a single time. The ten largest clones represent 8.8% of the sample. Material for sequencing was CD4+ T cells sorted from blood. These receptors all come from a human donor in good health.

This sequence joins TRBV7-9 and TRBJ2-1; no definite D call. The CDR3 length is 13 residues. In germline, CDR1 is SEHNR, CDR2 FQNEAQ (reference sequence). Trimming removed 8 bases at V and 5 bases at J, with 13 bases between. The CDR3 sequence is CASLPHGHNEQFF. The CDR3, as DNA: TGTGCCAGCCTGCCACACGGTCACAATGAGCAGTTCTTC.

A few counts support this clone. This chain joins TRBV25-1 and TRBJ1-6; D gene uncertain. The CDR3 sequence is 14 residues long. Trimming took 5 bases from V and 7 from J, leaving 12 bases between them. From germline, CDR1 is MGHDK and CDR2 SYGVNS. The chain's CDR3 is CASSKPRENSPLHF. The CDR3 bases are TGTGCCAGCAGTAAACCACGGGAGAATTCACCCCTCCACTTT.

This clone is categorized as medium-sized. V is TRBV9 and J is TRBJ1-4; a possible D gene is TRBD1 (5 bases). This CDR3 comprises 15 residues. The germline V gene has CDR1 SGDLS and CDR2 YYNGEE. V lost 0 bases to trimming and J lost 5 bases, with 11 bases between them. CDR3 bases: TGTGCCAGCAGCGTAGTCCCAGGGATCAATGAAAAACTGTTTTTT. This codes for CASSVVPGINEKLFF.

V and J are TRBV27 and TRBJ1-1, with D unresolved. The CDR3 has 13 amino acids. CDR1 and CDR2 (germline): MNHEY, SMNVEV (reference sequence). The V end lost 7 bases, the J end lost 3 bases, and 12 bases lay between the germline ends. The CDR3 reads CASIEYSDTEAFF. The CDR3 nucleotides are TGTGCCAGCATTGAGTATTCGGACACTGAAGCTTTCTTT.

This chain uses TRBV29-1 with TRBJ2-5, with TRBD1 matching over 8 bases. CDR3 length equals 13 residues. Per germline, CDR1 SQVTM and CDR2 ANQGSEA. V lost 7 bases and J lost 5; bases outside the gene matches: 9. CDR3 DNA sequence: TGCAGCGCTCTTCCAGGGGGCTGGGAGACCCAGTACTTC. Translating gives CSALPGGWETQYF.

The CDR3 DNA sequence: TGTGCCAGCAGCCGTAACGGGAGGTTTGAAGAGACCCAGTACTTC. It codes for CASSRNGRFEETQYF. This chain joins TRBV7-3 and TRBJ2-5, with TRBD2 matching over 7 bases. Germline-derived CDR1 and CDR2 are SGHTA and FQGTGA. The CDR3 length is 15 residues. J lost 3 bases, V lost 5 bases, and 9 bases had no gene match.

V is TRBV7-2 and J is TRBJ2-5, with D perhaps assigned TRBD1 or TRBD2 (5 bases each). This CDR3 comprises 13 residues. Germline CDR1 reads SGHTA; CDR2 reads FQGNSA. The ends were cut back, 1 base at V and 6 bases at J, with 9 bases in the middle. This CDR3 reads CASSLGGEKTQYF. The CDR3 DNA is TGTGCCAGCAGCTTAGGAGGGGAAAAGACCCAGTACTTC.

The sample holds many counts of this clone. This chain connects TRBV7-8 to TRBJ2-4; 7 bases align to TRBD2. The V segment lost 2 bases and the J segment 7 bases; nucleotides outside the gene matches: 5. The germline V gene has CDR1 SGHVS and CDR2 FQNEAQ. The CDR3 is 14 residues long. CDR3 loop: CASSLTSDKNIQYF. The CDR3 DNA is TGTGCCAGCAGCTTAACTAGCGATAAGAACATTCAGTACTTC.

V gene TRBV5-4 combines with J gene TRBJ2-2; maybe TRBD2 (5 bases). The germline V gene has CDR1 SGHNT and CDR2 YYREEE (reference sequence). Trimming removed 4 bases at V and 4 bases at J, with 11 bases between. CDR3 length: 14 amino acids. In DNA, the CDR3 is TGTGCCAGCAGCATGGTAGGAGGCACCGGGGAGCTGTTTTTT. As protein: CASSMVGGTGELFF.

The chain has TRBV6-5 and TRBJ1-6; D remains ambiguous. V lost 2 bases, J lost 2 bases, and 10 bases lay in between. Per germline, CDR1 MNHEY and CDR2 SVGAGI. The CDR3 has 16 amino acids. The CDR3 nucleotides are TGTGCCAGCAGTTACGAAGGTCTCCCCTATAATTCACCCCTCCACTTT. This encodes CASSYEGLPYNSPLHF.

The V gene is TRBV7-9, the J gene TRBJ1-2; 8 bases match TRBD1. The CDR3 runs to 16 residues. J was trimmed by 0 bases and V by 5 bases; bases with no gene match: 8. Germline CDR1 SEHNR, CDR2 FQNEAQ (reference sequence). The DNA for the CDR3 is TGTGCCAGCAGCCCAGGGGGACAGGAGGCTAACTATGGCTACACCTTC. Its translation: CASSPGGQEANYGYTF.

This chain joins TRBV5-1 and TRBJ2-1; D not resolved. The length of the CDR3 is 15 residues. V was trimmed by 0 bases and J by 0 bases, leaving 7 bases between them. CDR1 is SGHRS, CDR2 YFSETQ, per germline. The CDR3 region has the DNA TGCGCCAGCAGCTTGGAGGCCGTCTCCTACAATGAGCAGTTCTTC. Residues: CASSLEAVSYNEQFF. Variable domain in full (rest from reference TRBV5-1 and TRBJ2-1): KAGVTQTPRYLIKTRGQQVTLSCSPISGHRSVSWYQQTPGQGLQFLFEYFSETQRNKGNFPGRFSGRQFSNSRSEMNVSTLELGDSALYLCASSLEAVSYNEQFFGPGTRLTVL.

The V and J genes are TRBV6-5 and TRBJ2-5; TRBD2 is a possible D gene (5 bases). This CDR3 has 13 amino acids. From germline, CDR1 is MNHEY and CDR2 SVGAGI. Trimming took 0 bases from V and 9 from J, leaving 11 bases between them. CDR3 DNA sequence: TGTGCCAGCAGTTACTCGATCGTGGAGGCCCAGTACTTC. Its translation is CASSYSIVEAQYF.

This clone came up a few times. The sample contains more than one DNA sequence encoding this CDR3. The chain is built from TRBV7-2 and TRBJ2-5, with TRBD2 matching over 13 bases. Germline loops: CDR1 SGHTA, CDR2 FQGNSA. V lost 5 bases and J lost 3; bases outside the gene matches: 6. The CDR3 extends over 16 amino acids. The CDR3 here is CASSPRTSGGKETQYF. The DNA for the CDR3 is TGTGCCAGCAGCCCGCGGACTAGCGGGGGAAAAGAGACCCAGTACTTC.

The chain combines TRBV7-9 with TRBJ1-4; 7 bases are a match to TRBD1. The junction had 4 bases not matched to a gene; V was cut back by 5 bases and J by 7 bases. The germline CDR1 and CDR2 sequences are SEHNR and FQNEAQ (reference sequence). There are 13 residues in the CDR3. CDR3 sequence: CASSPNRGEKLFF. The CDR3 DNA follows: TGTGCCAGCAGCCCCAACAGGGGTGAAAAACTGTTTTTT.

This clone was seen once. This chain uses TRBV11-1 with TRBJ2-2, with D perhaps matching TRBD2 (6 bases). The V gene's germline CDR1 is SGHAT and CDR2 FQDESV (reference sequence). V gave up 5 bases and J gave up 6 bases, with 16 bases separating them. The CDR3 is made up of 15 amino acids. CDR3 nucleotides: TGTGCCAGCAGCCCAATGGGGGGATACGCCGGGGAGCTGTTTTTT. Amino acid sequence: CASSPMGGYAGELFF.

The chain has TRBV6-5 and TRBJ1-6; D ambiguous. The CDR3 contains 12 residues. V lost 4 bases, J lost 9 bases, and 7 bases lay in between. Per the germline V gene, CDR1 is MNHEY and CDR2 is SVGAGI. CDR3 region: CASSSAISPLHF. The CDR3 DNA reads TGTGCCAGCAGTTCTGCTATTTCACCCCTCCACTTT.

The J gene is TRBJ2-7, the V gene TRBV6-5; D unclear. Trimming removed 5 bases at V and 4 bases at J, with 18 bases between. The CDR3 spans 15 residues. The V gene's germline CDR1 is MNHEY and CDR2 SVGAGI. The CDR3 here is CASSPRPEILYEQYF. CDR3 nucleotides: TGTGCCAGCAGTCCCCGACCGGAGATCCTGTACGAGCAGTACTTC.

The chain links TRBV6-5 to TRBJ1-5, with D unresolved. Germline loops: CDR1 MNHEY, CDR2 SVGAGI. The CDR3 has 16 residues. V was clipped by 2 bases and J by 4 bases, with 15 bases between them. DNA for the CDR3: TGTGCCAGCAGTTACCCCTGGGGAGGGAAGAATCAGCCCCAGCATTTT. Translation gives CASSYPWGGKNQPQHF.

The sample holds a few counts of this clone. The genes are TRBV29-1 and TRBJ2-4; the D is unclear. The length of the CDR3 is 14 residues. Trimming pared 4 bases from V and 0 bases from J, leaving 10 bases between. The germline gives CDR1 SQVTM, CDR2 ANQGSEA. The CDR3 coding sequence is TGCAGCGTTGGAGATAGTCTAGCCAAAAACATTCAGTACTTC. This sequence encodes CSVGDSLAKNIQYF.

The chain is built from TRBV10-3 and TRBJ2-2; D is unclear. Trimming left V 4 bases short and J 5 bases short, with 2 bases between. There are 11 residues in the CDR3. CDR1 and CDR2 from the germline V gene are ENHRY and SYGVKD. The CDR3 is CAISATGELFF. CDR3 bases: TGTGCCATCAGTGCTACCGGGGAGCTGTTTTTT.

This clone appeared many times. The chain combines TRBV11-2 with TRBJ1-1; 9 bases map to TRBD1. Germline V lookup: CDR1 SGHAT, CDR2 FQNNGV. This CDR3 has 14 residues. The ends lost 5 bases at V and 5 bases at J; junction bases unmatched: 6. In DNA form, the CDR3 reads TGTGCCAGCAGCCAACAGGGGGCAAGTACTGAAGCTTTCTTT. This codes for CASSQQGASTEAFF.

This chain links TRBV30 with TRBJ2-7; D perhaps matches TRBD2 (5 bases). Per germline, CDR1 GTSNPN and CDR2 SVGIG (reference sequence). The CDR3 length is 13 residues. Trimming took 5 bases from V and 2 from J, leaving 13 bases between them. For the CDR3, the DNA is TGTGCCTGGTCCGGGAACAATCCCTACGAGCAGTACTTC. The encoded protein is CAWSGNNPYEQYF.

This clone turned up a few times. The rearrangement joins TRBV6-5 to TRBJ2-5; TRBD1 matches at 8 bases. The CDR3 has 14 residues. Looked up from germline, CDR1 is MNHEY and CDR2 is SVGAGI. Unmatched junction bases numbered 7, after V lost 6 bases and J lost 4 bases. CDR3 nucleotide sequence: TGTGCCAGCAGGGAGGACAGGGTAGTAGAGACCCAGTACTTC. Protein: CASREDRVVETQYF.

This chain links TRBV2 with TRBJ2-5; D might be TRBD2 (5 bases). V dropped 5 bases and J dropped 0 bases, with 13 bases sitting between them. The CDR3 sequence is 15 residues long. The germline V gene has CDR1 SNHLY and CDR2 FYNNEI. CDR3 residues: CASSPIGLHQETQYF. The CDR3 region has the DNA TGTGCCAGCAGTCCCATCGGACTCCACCAAGAGACCCAGTACTTC.

The chain employs TRBV7-2 and TRBJ1-6; TRBD1 agrees at 10 bases. J lost 7 bases, V lost 3 bases, and 3 bases had no gene match. This CDR3 has 15 residues. Germline-derived CDR1 and CDR2 are SGHTA and FQGNSA. The CDR3 region is CASSFSGQGNSPLHF. CDR3 bases: TGTGCCAGCAGCTTTTCGGGACAGGGGAATTCACCCCTCCACTTT. The full variable domain, rest sourced from reference TRBV7-2 and TRBJ1-6, is GAGVSQSPSNKVTEKGKDVELRCDPISGHTALYWYRQSLGQGLEFLIYFQGNSAPDKSGLPSDRFSAERTGGSVSTLTIQRTQQEDSAVYLCASSFSGQGNSPLHFGNGTRLTVT.

The chain is built from TRBV5-1 and TRBJ2-7, with 7 bases matching TRBD1. Germline V gene sequence: CDR1 SGHRS, CDR2 YFSETQ. V was clipped by 4 bases and J by 2 bases; unmatched bases: 9. The CDR3 contains 15 residues. CDR3 sequence (DNA): TGCGCCAGCAGCCCTGGGACAGCGCTCACCTACGAGCAGTACTTC. It translates to CASSPGTALTYEQYF. Supplemented by reference TRBV5-1 and TRBJ2-7, the full variable domain reads KAGVTQTPRYLIKTRGQQVTLSCSPISGHRSVSWYQQTPGQGLQFLFEYFSETQRNKGNFPGRFSGRQFSNSRSEMNVSTLELGDSALYLCASSPGTALTYEQYFGPGTRLTVT.

This clone was seen only a few times. This rearrangement joins TRBV5-1 to TRBJ2-1; possibly TRBD2 for D (6 bases). The ends were cut back, 0 bases at V and 7 bases at J, with 14 bases in the middle. CDR3 length: 15 residues. CDR1 is SGHRS, CDR2 YFSETQ, per germline. CDR3: CASSLASRERNEQFF. Written as DNA, the CDR3 is TGCGCCAGCAGCTTGGCCTCTCGGGAGAGGAATGAGCAGTTCTTC.

J is TRBJ2-5 and V is TRBV7-2; D remains ambiguous. Trimming left V 3 bases short and J 0 bases short, with 14 bases between. This CDR3 is built from 16 residues. Germline V gene data show CDR1 as SGHTA and CDR2 as FQGNSA. The DNA of the CDR3 is TGTGCCAGCAGCTTGCGCGACCTCACCCACCAAGAGACCCAGTACTTC. Translation gives CASSLRDLTHQETQYF.